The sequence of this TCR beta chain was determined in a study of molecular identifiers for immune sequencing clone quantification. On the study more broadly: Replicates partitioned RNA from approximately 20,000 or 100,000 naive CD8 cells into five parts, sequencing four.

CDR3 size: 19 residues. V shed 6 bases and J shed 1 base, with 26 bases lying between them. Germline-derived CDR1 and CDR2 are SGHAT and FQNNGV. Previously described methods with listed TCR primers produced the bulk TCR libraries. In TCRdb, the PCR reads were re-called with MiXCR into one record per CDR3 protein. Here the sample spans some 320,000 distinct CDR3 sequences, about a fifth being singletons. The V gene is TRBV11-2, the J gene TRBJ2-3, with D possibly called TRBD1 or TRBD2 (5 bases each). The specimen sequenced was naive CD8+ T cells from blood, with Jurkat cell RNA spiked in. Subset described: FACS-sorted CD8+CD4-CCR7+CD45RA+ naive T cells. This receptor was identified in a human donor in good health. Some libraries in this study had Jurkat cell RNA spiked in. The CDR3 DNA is TGTGCCAGCAGTCCAACGGGACCTCCTTATGATGGTGGCACAGATACGCAGTATTTT. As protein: CASSPTGPPYDGGTDTQYF.